The TCR beta chain described here comes from a study of T cell repertoires in cytomegalovirus infection. Overall study: The study used recently identified HLA-C-restricted and well-studied HLA-B-restricted CMV epitopes. Both a matching HLA type and CMV infection were indicated by public TCR beta signatures. Findings and caveats of the study: Across the ex vivo response, the dominant clonotypes were HLA-C-restricted CMV-specific TCR beta clonotypes. Carriers of CMV and the relevant HLA type were discriminated by public TCR beta frequency.

The CDR3 runs 13 residues. Germline CDR1 and CDR2: DFQATT and SNEGSKA (reference sequence). TCRdb used MiXCR to reprocess the reads, holding one entry per CDR3 protein. The sample lists a few hundred thousand distinct CDR3 sequences; roughly 34% were seen once. This clonotype has just a few counts. The target antigen is unknown. Mismatch with germline at one junction end may stem from a read error. The chain uses TRBV20-1 and TRBJ2-7; D may correspond to TRBD1 or TRBD2 (5 bases each). The sequenced sample was cultured PBMCs, obtained from culture after CMV antigen stimulation. The TCR sequence derives from a human donor in good health (CMV status not recorded). Some clones in this sample may be carry-over from other donors' samples. The CDR3 DNA follows: TGCAGTGCAAGAGGGGCAGGGACCTACGAGCAGTACTTC. Its translation is CSARGAGTYEQYF.